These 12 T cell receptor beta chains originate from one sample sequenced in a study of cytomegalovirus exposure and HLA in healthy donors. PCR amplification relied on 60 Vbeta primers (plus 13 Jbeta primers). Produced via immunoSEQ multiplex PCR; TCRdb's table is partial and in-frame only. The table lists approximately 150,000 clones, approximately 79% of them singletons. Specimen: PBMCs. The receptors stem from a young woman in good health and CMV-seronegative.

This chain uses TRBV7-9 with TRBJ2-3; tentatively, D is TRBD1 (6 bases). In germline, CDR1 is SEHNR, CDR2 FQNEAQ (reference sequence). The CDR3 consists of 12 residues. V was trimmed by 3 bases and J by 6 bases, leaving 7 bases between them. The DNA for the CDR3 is TGTGCCAGCAGCTTTACAGGGGATACGCAGTATTTT. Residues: CASSFTGDTQYF. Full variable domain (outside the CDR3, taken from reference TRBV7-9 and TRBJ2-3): DTGVSQNPRHKITKRGQNVTFRCDPISEHNRLYWYRQTLGQGPEFLTYFQNEAQLEKSRLLSDRFSAERPKGSFSTLEIQRTEQGDSAMYLCASSFTGDTQYFGPGTRLTVL.

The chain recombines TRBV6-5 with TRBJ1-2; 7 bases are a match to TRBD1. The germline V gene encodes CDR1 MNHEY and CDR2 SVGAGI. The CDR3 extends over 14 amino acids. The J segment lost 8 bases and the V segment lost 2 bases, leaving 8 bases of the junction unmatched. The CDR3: CASSYQEGARGYTF. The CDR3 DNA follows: TGTGCCAGCAGTTACCAGGAGGGGGCCAGGGGCTACACCTTC.

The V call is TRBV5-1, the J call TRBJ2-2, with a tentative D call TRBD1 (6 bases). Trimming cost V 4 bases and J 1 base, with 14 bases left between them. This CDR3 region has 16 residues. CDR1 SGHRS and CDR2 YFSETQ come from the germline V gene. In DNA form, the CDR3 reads TGCGCCAGCAGCCCAGGGGCAGCAAGGAACACCGGGGAGCTGTTTTTT. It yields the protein CASSPGAARNTGELFF.

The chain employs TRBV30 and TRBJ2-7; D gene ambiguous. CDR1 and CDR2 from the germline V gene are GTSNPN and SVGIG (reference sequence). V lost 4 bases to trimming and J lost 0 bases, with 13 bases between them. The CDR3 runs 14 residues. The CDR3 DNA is TGTGCCTGGACCGTGACAAGTTTCTCCTACGAGCAGTACTTC. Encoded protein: CAWTVTSFSYEQYF.

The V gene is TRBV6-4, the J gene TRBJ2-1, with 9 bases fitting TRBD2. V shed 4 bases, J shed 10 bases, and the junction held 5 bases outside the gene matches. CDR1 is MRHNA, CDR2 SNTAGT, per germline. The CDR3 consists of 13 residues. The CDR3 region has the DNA TGTGCCAGCAGTGCCAACAGCGGGAGGGAGCAGTTCTTC. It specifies CASSANSGREQFF.

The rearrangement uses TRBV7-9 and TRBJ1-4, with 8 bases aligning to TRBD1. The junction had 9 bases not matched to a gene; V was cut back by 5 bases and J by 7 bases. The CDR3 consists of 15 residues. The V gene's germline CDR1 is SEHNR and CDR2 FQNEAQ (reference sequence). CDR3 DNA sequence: TGTGCCAGCAGCGGTCGACTCGACAGGGGTGAAAAACTGTTTTTT. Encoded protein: CASSGRLDRGEKLFF.

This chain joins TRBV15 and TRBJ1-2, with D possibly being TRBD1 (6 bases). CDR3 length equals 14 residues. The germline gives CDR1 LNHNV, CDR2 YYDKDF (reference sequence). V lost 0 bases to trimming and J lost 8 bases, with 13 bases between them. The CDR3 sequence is CATSRDLTGTGYTF. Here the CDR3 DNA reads TGTGCCACCAGCAGAGATTTGACGGGGACAGGCTACACCTTC. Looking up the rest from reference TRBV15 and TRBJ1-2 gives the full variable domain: DAMVIQNPRYQVTQFGKPVTLSCSQTLNHNVMYWYQQKSSQAPKLLFHYYDKDFNNEADTPDNFQSRRPNTSFCFLDIRSPGLGDTAMYLCATSRDLTGTGYTFGSGTRLTVV.

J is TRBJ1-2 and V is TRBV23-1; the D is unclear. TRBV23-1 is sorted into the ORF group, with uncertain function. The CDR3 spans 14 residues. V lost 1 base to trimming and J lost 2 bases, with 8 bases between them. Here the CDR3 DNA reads TGCGCCAGCAGTCAATGCAGAGGGAACTATGGCTACACCTTC. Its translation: CASSQCRGNYGYTF.

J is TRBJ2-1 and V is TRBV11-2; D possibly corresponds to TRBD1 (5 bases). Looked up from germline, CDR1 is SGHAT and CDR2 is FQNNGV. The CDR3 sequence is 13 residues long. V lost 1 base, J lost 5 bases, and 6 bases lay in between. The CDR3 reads CASSLGGDNEQFF. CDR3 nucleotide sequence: TGTGCCAGCAGCTTAGGGGGCGACAATGAGCAGTTCTTC.

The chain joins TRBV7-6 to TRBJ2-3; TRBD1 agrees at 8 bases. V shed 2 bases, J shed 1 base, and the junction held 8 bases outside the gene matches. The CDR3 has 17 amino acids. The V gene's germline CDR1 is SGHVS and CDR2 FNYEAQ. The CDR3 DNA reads TGTGCCAGCAGCTTATTGGGGCGGACAGGGCGCACAGATACGCAGTATTTT. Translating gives CASSLLGRTGRTDTQYF.

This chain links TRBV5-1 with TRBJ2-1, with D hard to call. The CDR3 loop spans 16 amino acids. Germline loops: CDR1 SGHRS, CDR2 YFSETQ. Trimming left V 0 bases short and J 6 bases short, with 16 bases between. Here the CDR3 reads CASSLAPDRRGNEQFF. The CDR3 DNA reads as TGCGCCAGCAGCTTGGCCCCAGACCGCAGAGGCAATGAGCAGTTCTTC.

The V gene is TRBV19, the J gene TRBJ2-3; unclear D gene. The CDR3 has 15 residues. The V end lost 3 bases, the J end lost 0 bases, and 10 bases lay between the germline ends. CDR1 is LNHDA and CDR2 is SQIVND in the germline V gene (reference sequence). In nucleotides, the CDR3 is TGTGCCAGTAGTATTGACACCACTAGCACAGATACGCAGTATTTT. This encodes CASSIDTTSTDTQYF.